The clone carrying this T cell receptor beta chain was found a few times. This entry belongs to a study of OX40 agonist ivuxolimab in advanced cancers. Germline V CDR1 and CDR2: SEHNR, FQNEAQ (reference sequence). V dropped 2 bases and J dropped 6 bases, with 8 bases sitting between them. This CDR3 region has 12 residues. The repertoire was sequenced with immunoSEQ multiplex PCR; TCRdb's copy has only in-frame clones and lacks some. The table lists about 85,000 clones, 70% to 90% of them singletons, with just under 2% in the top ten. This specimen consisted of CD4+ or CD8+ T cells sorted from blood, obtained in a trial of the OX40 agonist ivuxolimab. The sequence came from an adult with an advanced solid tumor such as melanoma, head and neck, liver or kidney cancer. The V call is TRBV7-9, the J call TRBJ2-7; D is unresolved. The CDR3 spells CASSLNFAEQYF. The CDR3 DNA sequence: TGTGCCAGCAGCTTAAATTTTGCCGAGCAGTACTTC. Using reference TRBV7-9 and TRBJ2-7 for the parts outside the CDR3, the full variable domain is DTGVSQNPRHKITKRGQNVTFRCDPISEHNRLYWYRQTLGQGPEFLTYFQNEAQLEKSRLLSDRFSAERPKGSFSTLEIQRTEQGDSAMYLCASSLNFAEQYFGPGTRLTVT.